The entry that follows covers one TCR beta chain sequence. The data derive from a study of blood T cell repertoires in COVID-19. CDR3 length: 13 amino acids. V lost 3 bases to trimming and J lost 3 bases, with 10 bases between them. Looked up from germline, CDR1 is DFQATT and CDR2 is SNEGSKA (reference sequence). Here immunoSEQ multiplex PCR was the method, and the copy in TCRdb shows in-frame clones only, minus some. The table has about 280,000 clones, over 75% seen once. This sequence was found in a man between 50 and 59 years old with active or convalescent COVID-19. Sample: peripheral blood. The V and J genes are TRBV20-1 and TRBJ2-3; a weak D match, TRBD2 (5 bases). The CDR3 loop reads CSASTPGTDTQYF. CDR3 nucleotides: TGCAGTGCTAGTACTCCGGGGACAGATACGCAGTATTTT.